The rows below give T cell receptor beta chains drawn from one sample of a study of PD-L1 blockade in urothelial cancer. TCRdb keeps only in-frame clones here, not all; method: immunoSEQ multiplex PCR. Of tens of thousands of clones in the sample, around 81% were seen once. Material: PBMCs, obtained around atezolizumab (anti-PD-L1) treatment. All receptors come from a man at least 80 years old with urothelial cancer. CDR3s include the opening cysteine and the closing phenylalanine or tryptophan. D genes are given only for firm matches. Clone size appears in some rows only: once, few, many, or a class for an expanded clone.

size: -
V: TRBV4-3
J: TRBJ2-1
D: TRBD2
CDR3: CASSPSRAGGRDEQFF
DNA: TGCGCCAGCAGCCCATCCCGAGCGGGAGGAAGGGATGAGCAGTTCTTC

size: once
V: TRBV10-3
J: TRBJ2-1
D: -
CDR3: CAISEPTGRTVEQFF
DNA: TGTGCCATCAGTGAGCCGACAGGGAGGACGGTTGAGCAGTTCTTC

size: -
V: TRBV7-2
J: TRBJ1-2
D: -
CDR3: CASSLSSNYGYTF
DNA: TGTGCCAGCAGCCTCTCAAGCAACTATGGCTACACCTTC

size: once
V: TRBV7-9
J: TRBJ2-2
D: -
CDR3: CASSLLGELFF
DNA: TGTGCCAGCAGCTTACTCGGGGAGCTGTTTTTT

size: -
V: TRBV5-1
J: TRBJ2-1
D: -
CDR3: CASSRRGADDEQFF
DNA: TGCGCCAGCAGCAGGCGGGGTGCGGATGATGAGCAGTTCTTC

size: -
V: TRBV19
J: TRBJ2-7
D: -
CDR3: CASSLDQVKQYF
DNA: TGTGCCAGTAGTCTCGATCAGGTCAAGCAGTACTTC

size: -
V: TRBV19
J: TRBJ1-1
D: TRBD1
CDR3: CASGQGPHTEAFF
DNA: TGTGCGTCGGGACAGGGGCCTCACACTGAAGCTTTCTTT

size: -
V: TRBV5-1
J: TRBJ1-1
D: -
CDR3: CASSFPGNTEAFF
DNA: TGCGCCAGCAGCTTCCCAGGGAACACTGAAGCTTTCTTT

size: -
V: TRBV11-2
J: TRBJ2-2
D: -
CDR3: CASSFEGDTGELFF
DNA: TGTGCCAGCAGCTTCGAAGGAGACACCGGGGAGCTGTTTTTT

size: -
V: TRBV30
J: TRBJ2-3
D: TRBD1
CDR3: CAWTPGTGYTDTQYF
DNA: TGTGCCTGGACTCCCGGGACAGGGTACACAGATACGCAGTATTTT

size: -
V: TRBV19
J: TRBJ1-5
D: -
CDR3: CASSIVAGPNQPQHF
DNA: TGTGCCAGTAGTATAGTGGCAGGGCCCAATCAGCCCCAGCATTTT

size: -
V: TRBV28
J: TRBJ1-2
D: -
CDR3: CASSLQTGYGYTF
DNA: TGTGCCAGCAGTTTACAGACAGGCTATGGCTACACCTTC

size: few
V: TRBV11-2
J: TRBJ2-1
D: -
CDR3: CASSLDQTVSDNEQFF
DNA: TGTGCCAGCAGCTTAGATCAAACCGTCAGTGACAATGAGCAGTTCTTC

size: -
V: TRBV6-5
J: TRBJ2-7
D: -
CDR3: CASSYLTGEQYF
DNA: TGTGCCAGCAGTTACCTGACGGGGGAGCAGTACTTC

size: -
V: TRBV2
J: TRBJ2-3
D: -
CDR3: CASSDQGYSTDTQYF
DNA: TGTGCCAGCAGTGATCAGGGGTATAGCACAGATACGCAGTATTTT

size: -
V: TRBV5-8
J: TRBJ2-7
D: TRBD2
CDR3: CASSYGGVGYEQYF
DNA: TGTGCCAGCAGCTACGGGGGGGTCGGCTACGAGCAGTACTTC

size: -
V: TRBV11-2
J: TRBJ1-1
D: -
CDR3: CASSLVGAGNTEAFF
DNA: TGTGCCAGCAGCTTAGTGGGGGCAGGAAACACTGAAGCTTTCTTT

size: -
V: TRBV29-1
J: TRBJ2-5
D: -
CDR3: CSAAPGLDQETQYF
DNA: TGCAGCGCTGCCCCGGGACTCGACCAAGAGACCCAGTACTTC

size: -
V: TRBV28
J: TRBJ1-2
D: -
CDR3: CASSLGGETRYGYTF
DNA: TGTGCCAGCAGCCTAGGAGGGGAAACGCGATATGGCTACACCTTC

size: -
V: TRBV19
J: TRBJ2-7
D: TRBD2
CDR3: CASSKGPFGGFYEQYF
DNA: TGTGCCAGTAGTAAAGGCCCCTTCGGGGGGTTCTACGAGCAGTACTTC

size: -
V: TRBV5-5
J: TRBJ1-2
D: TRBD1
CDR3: CASSAMGQHYGYTF
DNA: TGTGCCAGCAGCGCCATGGGACAGCACTATGGCTACACCTTC

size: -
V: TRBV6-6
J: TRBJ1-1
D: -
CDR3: CASSYLEGERAFF
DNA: TGTGCCAGCAGTTACCTCGAGGGGGAAAGAGCTTTCTTT

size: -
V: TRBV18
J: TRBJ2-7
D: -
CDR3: CASSPTIYEQYF
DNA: TGTGCCAGCTCACCAACTATCTACGAGCAGTACTTC

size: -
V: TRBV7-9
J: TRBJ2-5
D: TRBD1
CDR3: CASSPRTGKTQYF
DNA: TGTGCCAGCAGCCCGCGGACAGGAAAGACCCAGTACTTC

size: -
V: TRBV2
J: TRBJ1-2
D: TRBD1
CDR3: CASRTQGTANYGYTF
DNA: TGTGCCAGCAGGACGCAGGGGACAGCTAACTATGGCTACACCTTC

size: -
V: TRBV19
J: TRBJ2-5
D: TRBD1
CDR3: CASSIALARGRETQYF
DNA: TGTGCCAGTAGTATAGCTTTAGCCAGGGGGCGAGAGACCCAGTACTTC

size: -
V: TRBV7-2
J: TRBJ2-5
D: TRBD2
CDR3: CASSRSGSLAGETQYF
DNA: TGTGCCAGCAGCCGCTCCGGGTCGTTAGCGGGTGAGACCCAGTACTTC

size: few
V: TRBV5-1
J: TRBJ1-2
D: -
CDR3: CASSLGQVRNYGYTF
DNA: TGCGCCAGCAGCTTGGGCCAGGTCCGTAACTATGGCTACACCTTC

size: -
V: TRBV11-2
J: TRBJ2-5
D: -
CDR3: CASSLVLRGGETQYF
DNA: TGTGCCAGCAGCTTAGTTCTCAGGGGAGGGGAGACCCAGTACTTC

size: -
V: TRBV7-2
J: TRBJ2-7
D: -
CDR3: CASSLVPPSGPSYEQYF
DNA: TGTGCCAGCAGCTTAGTCCCCCCCAGCGGACCCTCCTACGAGCAGTACTTC

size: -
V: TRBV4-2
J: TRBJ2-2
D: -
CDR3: CASSQDGTSPNTGELFF
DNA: TGTGCCAGCAGCCAAGATGGAACTAGCCCTAACACCGGGGAGCTGTTTTTT

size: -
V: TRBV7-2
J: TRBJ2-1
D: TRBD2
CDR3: CASSYLAQAGDEQFF
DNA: TGTGCCAGCAGCTACCTGGCCCAGGCGGGGGATGAGCAGTTCTTC

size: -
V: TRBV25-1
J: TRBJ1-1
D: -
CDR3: CASSEAAGMNTEAFF
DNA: TGTGCCAGCAGTGAGGCGGCAGGGATGAACACTGAAGCTTTCTTT

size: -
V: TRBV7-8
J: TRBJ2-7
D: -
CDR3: CASSLTGSIYEQYF
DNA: TGTGCCAGCAGCTTAACAGGGAGTATCTACGAGCAGTACTTC

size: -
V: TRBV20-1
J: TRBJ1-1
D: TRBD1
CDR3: CSAGQGAEAFF
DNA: TGCAGTGCTGGACAGGGGGCTGAAGCTTTCTTT

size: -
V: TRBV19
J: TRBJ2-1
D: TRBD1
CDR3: CASSSPGQGDNEQFF
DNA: TGTGCCAGTAGTAGCCCGGGACAGGGGGACAATGAGCAGTTCTTC

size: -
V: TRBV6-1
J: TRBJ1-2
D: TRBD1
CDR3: CASTWTGVGYGYTF
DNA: TGTGCCAGCACTTGGACAGGGGTGGGCTATGGCTACACCTTC

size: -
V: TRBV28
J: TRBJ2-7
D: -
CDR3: CASSSPSEQYF
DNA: TGTGCCAGCAGCTCCCCTTCCGAGCAGTACTTC

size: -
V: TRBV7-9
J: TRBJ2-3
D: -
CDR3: CASSLLGGRTDTQYF
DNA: TGTGCCAGCAGCTTATTAGGTGGGAGGACAGATACGCAGTATTTT

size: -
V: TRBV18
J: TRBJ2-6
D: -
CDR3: CASSPRSVTGTYGANVLTF
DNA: TGTGCCAGCTCACCACGAAGTGTAACAGGCACCTATGGGGCCAACGTCCTGACTTTC

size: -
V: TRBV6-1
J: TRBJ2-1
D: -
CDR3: CAGGWLGNEQFF
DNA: TGTGCCGGCGGGTGGTTGGGCAATGAGCAGTTCTTC

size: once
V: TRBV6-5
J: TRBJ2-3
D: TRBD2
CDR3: CASSYSTSADTQYF
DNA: TGTGCCAGCAGTTACTCGACTAGCGCAGATACGCAGTATTTT

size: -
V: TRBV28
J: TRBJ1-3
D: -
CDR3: CASISQGKGGNTIYF
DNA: TGTGCCAGCATCTCCCAGGGGAAGGGAGGAAACACCATATATTTT

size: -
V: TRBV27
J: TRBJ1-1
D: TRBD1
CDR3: CASSLTGQGTAFF
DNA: TGTGCCAGCAGTTTAACCGGACAGGGTACAGCTTTCTTT

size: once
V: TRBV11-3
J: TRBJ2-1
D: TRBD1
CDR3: CASSRDRGYEQFF
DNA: TGTGCCAGCAGCCGTGACAGGGGCTATGAGCAGTTCTTC

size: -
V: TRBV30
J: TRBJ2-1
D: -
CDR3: CAWRKPGGPAQFF
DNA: TGTGCCTGGAGAAAACCCGGAGGGCCCGCCCAGTTCTTC

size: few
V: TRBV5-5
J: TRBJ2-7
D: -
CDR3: CASSLAREQYF
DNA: TGTGCCAGCAGCTTAGCACGGGAGCAGTACTTC

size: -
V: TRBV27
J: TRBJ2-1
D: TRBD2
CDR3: CASRYLTSGRANEQFF
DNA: TGTGCCAGCAGATACCTGACTAGCGGGAGGGCCAATGAGCAGTTCTTC

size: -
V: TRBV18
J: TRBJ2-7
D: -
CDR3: CASSRTQEEQYF
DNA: TGTGCCAGCTCACGGACACAAGAGGAGCAGTACTTC

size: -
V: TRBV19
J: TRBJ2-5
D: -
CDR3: CASSLDWEETQYF
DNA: TGTGCCAGTAGCCTGGACTGGGAAGAGACCCAGTACTTC

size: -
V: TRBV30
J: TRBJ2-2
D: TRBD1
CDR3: CAWIQGERTGELFF
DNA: TGTGCCTGGATCCAGGGGGAGCGTACCGGGGAGCTGTTTTTT

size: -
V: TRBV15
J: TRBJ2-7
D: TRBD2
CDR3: CATSSTAGGTYEQYF
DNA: TGTGCCACCAGCAGCACCGCGGGGGGAACTTACGAGCAGTACTTC

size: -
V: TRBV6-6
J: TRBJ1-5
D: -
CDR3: CASTKDTYQPQHF
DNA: TGTGCCAGCACCAAGGACACTTATCAGCCCCAGCATTTT